This is a list of T cell receptor beta chains from one sample in a study of T cell repertoires in cytomegalovirus infection. TCRdb ran MiXCR on the reads and lists one entry per CDR3 protein. The sample shows some 920,000 distinct CDR3 sequences, around 32% of them seen only once. The antigens these receptors bind are not known. Sequenced here: cultured CD8+ T cells from PBMCs, sampled from culture after CMV antigen stimulation. The source of these receptors is a human donor in good health (CMV status not recorded). Some clones in this sample may be carry-over from other donors' samples. Each CDR3 is given with its conserved first and last residue.

TRBJ1-2 TRBV4-3 CASSLSPQGFYGYTF
TRBJ2-1 TRBV6-4 CASSDSIWVDEQFF
TRBJ1-2 TRBV6-5 CASRFRGNYGYTF
TRBJ2-7 TRBV2 CASSLAGGPNEQYF
TRBJ2-3 TRBV7-2 CASIPLAGGVDTQYF
TRBJ2-1 TRBV20-1 CSARDREGYNEQFF
TRBJ1-1 TRBV12-3/TRBV12-4 CASIGDRLTEAFF
TRBJ1-2 TRBV6-5 CASSTTGSYGYTF
TRBJ2-2 TRBV3-1 CASSQAGQNTGELFF
TRBJ2-1 TRBV12-5 CASGFGGQANEQFF
TRBJ1-6 TRBV14 CASSQDQGAGSPLHF
TRBJ1-1 TRBV5-1 CASSSRDRDATEAFF
TRBJ2-5 TRBV4-3 CASSQVRLAGQETQYF
TRBJ2-5 TRBV7-9 CASSLAPTGQETQYF
TRBJ2-5 TRBV7-9 CASTTGGPRETQYF
TRBJ2-5 TRBV7-6 CASSLTSGGAETQYF
TRBJ2-3 TRBV18 CASSRRGALGTDTQYF
TRBJ2-2 TRBV6-1 CASSFSGGAGGELFF
TRBJ2-1 TRBV27 CASIPTGGGQYNEQFF
TRBJ2-3 TRBV6-8 CASSYDGDTQYF
TRBJ2-3 TRBV6-1 CASSRSLADTQYF
TRBJ2-7 TRBV5-1 CASSGRPGGTYEQYF